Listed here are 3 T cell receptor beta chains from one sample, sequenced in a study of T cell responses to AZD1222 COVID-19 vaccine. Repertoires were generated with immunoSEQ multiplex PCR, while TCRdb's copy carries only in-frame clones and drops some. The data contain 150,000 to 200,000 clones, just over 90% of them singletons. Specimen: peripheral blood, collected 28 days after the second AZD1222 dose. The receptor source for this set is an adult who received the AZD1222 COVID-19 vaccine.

The CDR3: CASSPRLFF. Written as DNA, the CDR3 is TGTGCCAGCAGCCCCCGACTGTTTTTT. The chain has TRBV7-2 and TRBJ1-4; D is unresolved. Germline-derived CDR1 and CDR2 are SGHTA and FQGNSA. Trimming pared 5 bases from V and 13 bases from J, leaving 5 bases between. The CDR3 loop spans 9 amino acids.

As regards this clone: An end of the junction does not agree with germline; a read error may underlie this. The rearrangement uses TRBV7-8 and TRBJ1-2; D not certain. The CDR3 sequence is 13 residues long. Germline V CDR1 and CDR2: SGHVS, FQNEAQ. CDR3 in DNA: TGTGCCAGCAGCTTAGCGATGGGTGTGTCCCCCTCCTTC. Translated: CASSLAMGVSPSF.

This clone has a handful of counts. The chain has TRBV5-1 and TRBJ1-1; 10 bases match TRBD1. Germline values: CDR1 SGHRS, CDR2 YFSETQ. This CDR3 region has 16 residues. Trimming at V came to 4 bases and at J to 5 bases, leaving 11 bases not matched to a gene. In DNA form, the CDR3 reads TGCGCCAGCAGCGCGCCCGACAGGGGGCGAAGGACTGAAGCTTTCTTT. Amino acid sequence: CASSAPDRGRRTEAFF.